These 6 T cell receptor beta chains were all obtained from the same sample, sequenced in a study of blood T cell repertoires in COVID-19. The method was immunoSEQ multiplex PCR; TCRdb's version includes in-frame clones alone and lacks a portion of them. The table records 400,000 to 450,000 clones, approximately 89% of them present only once. The material sequenced was peripheral blood. These receptors all stem from a woman between 50 and 59 years old with COVID-19, enrolled during active disease.

This chain joins TRBV4-1 and TRBJ2-7, with 7 bases aligning to TRBD1. Germline V CDR1 and CDR2: MGHRA, YSYEKL. The CDR3 is 15 residues long. Germline trimming cut 3 bases from V and 2 bases from J; bases unmatched to any gene: 7. Here the CDR3 reads CASSHSRDSTYEQYF. The CDR3 DNA reads as TGCGCCAGCAGCCACTCGAGGGACAGCACCTACGAGCAGTACTTC.

This sequence joins TRBV5-1 and TRBJ1-1; 7 positions agree with TRBD1. Per the germline V gene, CDR1 is SGHRS and CDR2 is YFSETQ. This CDR3 is built from 17 residues. J lost 4 bases, V lost 4 bases, and 16 bases had no gene match. CDR3 loop: CASSPRTGEGPRTEAFF. CDR3 nucleotides: TGCGCCAGCAGCCCCCGGACAGGAGAGGGGCCCCGCACTGAAGCTTTCTTT.

This rearrangement joins TRBV27 to TRBJ2-5, with D possibly TRBD1 on 6 matching bases. The germline gives CDR1 MNHEY, CDR2 SMNVEV (reference sequence). Trimming took 5 bases from V and 5 from J, leaving 18 bases between them. The CDR3 is 15 amino acids. CDR3 DNA: TGTGCCAGCAGTCCCCCAACAGGGTTCGGGGAGACCCAGTACTTC. This encodes CASSPPTGFGETQYF.

The CDR3 protein is CASSLSGRDTQYF. The CDR3 DNA sequence: TGTGCCAGCAGCTTATCAGGGCGAGATACGCAGTATTTT. The chain carries TRBV11-2 and TRBJ2-3; D is possibly TRBD1 (5 bases). The CDR3 runs 13 residues. Germline V gene data show CDR1 as SGHAT and CDR2 as FQNNGV. Deletions cut 2 bases from V and 5 bases from J, with 8 bases between.

The chain links TRBV10-3 to TRBJ2-5, with TRBD1 identical over 7 bases. The CDR3 consists of 15 residues. The junction had 7 bases not matched to a gene; V was cut back by 2 bases and J by 4 bases. Germline loops: CDR1 ENHRY, CDR2 SYGVKD. The CDR3 nucleotides are TGTGCCATCAGTGAGGCACAGGGGTCGAGAGAGACCCAGTACTTC. It encodes CAISEAQGSRETQYF.

The V call is TRBV5-1, the J call TRBJ2-3; D uncertain. The CDR3 runs 13 residues. The germline V gene encodes CDR1 SGHRS and CDR2 YFSETQ. V was shortened by 0 bases and J by 6 bases, with 8 bases between the two germline ends. The CDR3 region is CASSLGPSDTQYF. CDR3 in DNA: TGCGCCAGCAGCTTGGGTCCCTCGGATACGCAGTATTTT.